This TCR beta chain was found in a study of human T cells and chemical hapten exposure. At the level of the study: DPC at 2% was the sensitizing agent, placed on approximately 2 cm by approximately 2 cm of upper inner arm skin. Study conclusions and caveats: The count of PT1 expanded TCRs correlated positively with patch test score.

For this clonotype: The antigen remains unidentified.

Library construction involved attaching unique molecular identifiers to individual cDNA molecules, which allowed quantitative, reproducible TCR counting. TCRdb re-called the RACE reads through MiXCR, storing one row per CDR3 protein. The sample shows nearly 110,000 distinct CDR3 sequences, around 12% of them seen only once. Time point defined: pre-sensitization, week 0. Treatment given: therapeutic diphenylcyclopropenone sensitization with weekly scalp DPC. The V end was cut by 6 bases, the J end by 6 bases, with 12 bases between. This CDR3 has 13 amino acids. Sample: whole blood, taken in connection with sensitization to the hapten diphenylcyclopropenone (DPC). The TCR originated in a woman aged 50 to 60 with alopecia areata. Some clones in this sample may be carry-over from other donors' samples. The chain recombines TRBV12-3 or TRBV12-4 with TRBJ2-4; a possible D gene is TRBD1 (8 bases). The CDR3 loop reads CASRDREGNIQYF. The CDR3 DNA reads TGTGCCAGCAGGGACAGGGAGGGAAACATTCAGTACTTC.